A selection of T cell receptor beta chains follows, all from one sample in a study of Tregs in tolerant kidney transplant recipients. TCRdb keeps only in-frame clones here, not all; method: immunoSEQ multiplex PCR. The sample contains some 250,000 clones, more than 65% of which appear only once. The material sequenced was CD4+ T cells from blood. These receptors all stem from a human donor in good health. Both conserved end residues are part of each CDR3. Clone size is stated in some rows and not others, as once, few, many or a class when expanded.

CDR3 protein: CASSLIWTSGANVLTF
clone size: NA
V gene: TRBV7-9
J gene: TRBJ2-6
CDR3 length: 16

CDR3 protein: CASSHRGTNEKLFF
clone size: NA
V gene: TRBV18
J gene: TRBJ1-4
CDR3 length: 14

CDR3 protein: CARRDRSYEQYF
clone size: NA
V gene: TRBV30
J gene: TRBJ2-7
CDR3 length: 12

CDR3 protein: CASRLPGLAGEQFF
clone size: NA
V gene: TRBV21-1
J gene: TRBJ2-1
CDR3 length: 14

CDR3 protein: CAWSGQGRTGELFF
clone size: NA
V gene: TRBV30
J gene: TRBJ2-2
CDR3 length: 14

CDR3 protein: CASSHRPRDRALYEQYF
clone size: NA
V gene: TRBV27
J gene: TRBJ2-7
CDR3 length: 17

CDR3 protein: CASSRPGQTGKREQFF
clone size: NA
V gene: TRBV18
J gene: TRBJ2-1
CDR3 length: 16

CDR3 protein: CASSREQANTEAFF
clone size: NA
V gene: TRBV4-2
J gene: TRBJ1-1
CDR3 length: 14

CDR3 protein: CASRTGLAEETQYF
clone size: NA
V gene: TRBV5-4
J gene: TRBJ2-5
CDR3 length: 14

CDR3 protein: CASSLGQGSNQPQHF
clone size: once
V gene: TRBV5-6
J gene: TRBJ1-5
CDR3 length: 15

CDR3 protein: CASSARLDLEQYF
clone size: NA
V gene: TRBV7-2
J gene: TRBJ2-7
CDR3 length: 13

CDR3 protein: CASSPTGVRPQHF
clone size: NA
V gene: TRBV4-1
J gene: TRBJ1-5
CDR3 length: 13

CDR3 protein: CASSPKDASPPEAFF
clone size: NA
V gene: TRBV18
J gene: TRBJ1-1
CDR3 length: 15

CDR3 protein: CASSLGTADEKLFF
clone size: few
V gene: TRBV5-1
J gene: TRBJ1-4
CDR3 length: 14

CDR3 protein: CAWSVAGHLYNEQFF
clone size: NA
V gene: TRBV30
J gene: TRBJ2-1
CDR3 length: 15

CDR3 protein: CASSGHSGANVLTF
clone size: NA
V gene: TRBV25-1
J gene: TRBJ2-6
CDR3 length: 14

CDR3 protein: CAWRDRGRYSPLHF
clone size: NA
V gene: TRBV30
J gene: TRBJ1-6
CDR3 length: 14

CDR3 protein: CASETGLGLNEQFF
clone size: NA
V gene: TRBV6-1
J gene: TRBJ2-1
CDR3 length: 14

CDR3 protein: CASSSQTVPGYGYTF
clone size: NA
V gene: TRBV7-8
J gene: TRBJ1-2
CDR3 length: 15

CDR3 protein: CASSPRGPAGYTF
clone size: NA
V gene: TRBV19
J gene: TRBJ1-2
CDR3 length: 13

CDR3 protein: CASSIPAWTAGNTIYF
clone size: NA
V gene: TRBV19
J gene: TRBJ1-3
CDR3 length: 16

CDR3 protein: CASSLSPAGGVAFF
clone size: NA
V gene: TRBV11-1
J gene: TRBJ1-1
CDR3 length: 14

CDR3 protein: CASSYPQGGEAFF
clone size: NA
V gene: TRBV6-5
J gene: TRBJ1-1
CDR3 length: 13

CDR3 protein: CASSQIRGPGELFF
clone size: NA
V gene: TRBV14
J gene: TRBJ2-2
CDR3 length: 14

CDR3 protein: CASSLIEVAQYF
clone size: NA
V gene: TRBV28
J gene: TRBJ2-3
CDR3 length: 12